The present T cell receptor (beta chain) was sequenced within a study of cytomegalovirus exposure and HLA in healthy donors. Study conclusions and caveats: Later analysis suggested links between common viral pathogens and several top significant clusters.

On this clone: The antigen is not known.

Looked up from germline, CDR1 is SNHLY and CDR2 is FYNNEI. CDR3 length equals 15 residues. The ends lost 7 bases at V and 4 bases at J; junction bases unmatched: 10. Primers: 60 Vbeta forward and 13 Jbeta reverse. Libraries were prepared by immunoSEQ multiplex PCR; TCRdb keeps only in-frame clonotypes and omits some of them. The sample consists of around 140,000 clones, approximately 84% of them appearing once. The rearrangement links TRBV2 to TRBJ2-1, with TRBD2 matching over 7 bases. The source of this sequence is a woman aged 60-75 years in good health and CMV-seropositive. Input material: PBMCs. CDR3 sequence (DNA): TGTGCCAGCATCGAACGTGGGGGGGAGTACAATGAGCAGTTCTTC. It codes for CASIERGGEYNEQFF.